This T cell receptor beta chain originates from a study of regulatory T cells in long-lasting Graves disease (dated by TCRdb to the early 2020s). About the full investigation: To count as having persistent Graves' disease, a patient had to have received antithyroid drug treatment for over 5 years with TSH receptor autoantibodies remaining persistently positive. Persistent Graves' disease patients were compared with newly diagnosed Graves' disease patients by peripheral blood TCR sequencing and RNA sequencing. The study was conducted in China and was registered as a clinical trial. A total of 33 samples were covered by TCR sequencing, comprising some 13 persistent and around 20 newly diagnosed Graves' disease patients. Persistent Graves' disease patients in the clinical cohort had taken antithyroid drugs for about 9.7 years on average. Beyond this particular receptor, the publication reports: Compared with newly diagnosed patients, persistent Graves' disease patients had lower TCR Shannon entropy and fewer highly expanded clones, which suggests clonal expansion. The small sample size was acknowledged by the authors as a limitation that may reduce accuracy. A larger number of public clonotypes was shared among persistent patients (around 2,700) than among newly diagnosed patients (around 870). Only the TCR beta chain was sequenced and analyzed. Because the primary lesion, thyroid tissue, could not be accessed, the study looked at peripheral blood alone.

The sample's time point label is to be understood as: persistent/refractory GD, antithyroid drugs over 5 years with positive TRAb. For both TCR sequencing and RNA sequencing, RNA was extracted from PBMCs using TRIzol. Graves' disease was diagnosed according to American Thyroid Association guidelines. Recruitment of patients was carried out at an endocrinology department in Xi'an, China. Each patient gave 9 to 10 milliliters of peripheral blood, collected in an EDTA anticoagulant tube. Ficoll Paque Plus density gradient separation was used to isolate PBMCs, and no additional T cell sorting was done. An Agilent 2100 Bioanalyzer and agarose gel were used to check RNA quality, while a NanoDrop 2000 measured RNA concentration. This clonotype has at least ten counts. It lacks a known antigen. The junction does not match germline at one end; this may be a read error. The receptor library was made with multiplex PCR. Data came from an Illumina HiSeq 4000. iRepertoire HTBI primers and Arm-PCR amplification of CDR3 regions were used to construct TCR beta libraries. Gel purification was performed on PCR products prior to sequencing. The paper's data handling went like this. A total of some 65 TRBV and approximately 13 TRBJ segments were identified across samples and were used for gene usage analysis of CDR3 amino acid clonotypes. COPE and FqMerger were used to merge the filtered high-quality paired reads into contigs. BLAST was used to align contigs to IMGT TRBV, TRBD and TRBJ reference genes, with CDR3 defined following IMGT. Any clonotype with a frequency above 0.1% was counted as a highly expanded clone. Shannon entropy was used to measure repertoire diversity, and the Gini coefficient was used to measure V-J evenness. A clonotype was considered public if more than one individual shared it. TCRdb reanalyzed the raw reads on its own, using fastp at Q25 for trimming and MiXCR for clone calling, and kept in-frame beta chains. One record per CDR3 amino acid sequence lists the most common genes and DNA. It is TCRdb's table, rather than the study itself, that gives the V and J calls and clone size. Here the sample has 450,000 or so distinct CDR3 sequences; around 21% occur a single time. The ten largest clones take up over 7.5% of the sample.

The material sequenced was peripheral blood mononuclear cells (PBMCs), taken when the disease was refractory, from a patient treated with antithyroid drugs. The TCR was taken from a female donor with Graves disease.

The sequenced DNA is TGTGCCAACAGTTTGCCCGGGACAGTAAATGAAAAACTGTTTTTT. Its amino acids are CANSLPGTVNEKLFF. The chain uses TRBV28 and TRBJ1-4; TRBD1 agrees with 7 junctional bases. CDR1 and CDR2 are read off the germline V gene as MDHEN and SYDVKM. From its cysteine to its phenylalanine, the CDR3 spans 15 amino acids. Here the CDR3 DNA is all that survives: 45 bases in frame from base 1.